A single sample is the source of the 15 T cell receptor beta chains below, sequenced in a study of technical replicates of blood from a few donors. Libraries were prepared by immunoSEQ multiplex PCR; TCRdb keeps only in-frame clonotypes and omits some of them. In the table there are 60,000 to 65,000 clones, approximately 86% of which are singletons. The specimen was PBMCs. The source is a human donor in good health. Some clones in this sample may be carry-over from other donors' samples.

V usage is TRBV6-1 and J usage is TRBJ1-2, with D perhaps TRBD1 (5 bases). Trimming left V 5 bases short and J 4 bases short, with 11 bases between. CDR3 length: 13 residues. Germline lookup yields CDR1 MNHNS and CDR2 SASEGT. This chain's CDR3 is CASSLDTAYGYTF. DNA for the CDR3: TGTGCCAGCAGTCTGGACACCGCCTATGGCTACACCTTC.

J is TRBJ1-2 and V is TRBV11-2; 9 bases are shared with TRBD1. The germline gives CDR1 SGHAT, CDR2 FQNNGV. V was pared by 0 bases and J by 2 bases, with 1 base of the junction left unmatched. The CDR3 spans 15 residues. The CDR3 spells CASSLETGGNYGYTF. For the CDR3, the DNA is TGTGCCAGCAGCTTAGAAACAGGGGGCAACTATGGCTACACCTTC.

The V call is TRBV4-2, the J call TRBJ1-5; D is uncertain. Looked up from germline, CDR1 is LGHNA and CDR2 is YNFKEQ. The CDR3 is 16 residues long. V shed 4 bases and J shed 0 bases, with 13 bases lying between them. In DNA form, the CDR3 reads TGTGCCAGCAGCCCCGTTCCAGGCTATAGCAATCAGCCCCAGCATTTT. Translating it yields CASSPVPGYSNQPQHF.

The gene calls are TRBV7-6 and TRBJ2-5; D perhaps matches TRBD2 (5 bases). Germline V gene lookup returns CDR1 SGHVS and CDR2 FNYEAQ. The CDR3 totals 14 residues. V dropped 5 bases and J dropped 5 bases, with 15 bases sitting between them. The CDR3 region is CASSPGVLLETQYF. In nucleotides, the CDR3 is TGTGCCAGCAGCCCCGGGGTGCTGTTGGAGACCCAGTACTTC.

The chain combines TRBV4-1 with TRBJ2-7, with 7 bases fitting TRBD1. After removal of 2 bases from V and 2 bases from J, the junction contained 9 bases not matched to a gene. This CDR3 has 16 amino acids. The germline V gene encodes CDR1 MGHRA and CDR2 YSYEKL. CDR3 sequence reads: CASSQTDTGQTYEQYF. In nucleotides, the CDR3 is TGCGCCAGCAGCCAAACTGATACGGGACAGACCTACGAGCAGTACTTC.

This chain links TRBV12-5 with TRBJ1-1; a weak D match, TRBD1 (5 bases). Trimming cost V 6 bases and J 4 bases, with 18 bases left between them. The CDR3 is 15 amino acids. CDR1 is LGHNT and CDR2 is FRNRAP in the germline V gene. The CDR3 DNA reads as TGTGCTAGTGGGACCTTCGGGGGGTTGACCACTGAAGCTTTCTTT. Protein sequence: CASGTFGGLTTEAFF. The full variable domain, its missing parts supplied by reference TRBV12-5 and TRBJ1-1, is DARVTQTPRHKVTEMGQEVTMRCQPILGHNTVFWYRQTMMQGLELLAYFRNRAPLDDSGMPKDRFSAEMPDATLATLKIQPSEPRDSAVYFCASGTFGGLTTEAFFGQGTRLTVV.

The chain uses TRBV7-2 and TRBJ2-5; the D gene is possibly TRBD2 (6 bases). The CDR3 spans 14 residues. V gave up 5 bases and J gave up 5 bases, with 15 bases separating them. Germline loops: CDR1 SGHTA, CDR2 FQGNSA. For the CDR3, the DNA is TGTGCCAGCAGCATTGGGAGGTTAAGGGAGACCCAGTACTTC. It yields the protein CASSIGRLRETQYF.

The table lists this clone with a count of one. The genes are TRBV4-1 and TRBJ2-7; TRBD2 might be the D (7 bases). The germline V gene encodes CDR1 MGHRA and CDR2 YSYEKL. This CDR3 comprises 15 residues. Trimming left V 0 bases short and J 3 bases short, with 12 bases between. DNA of the CDR3: TGCGCCAGCAGCCAAGATAGGGGGGGGGACTACGAGCAGTACTTC. It yields the protein CASSQDRGGDYEQYF.

The genes are TRBV5-4 and TRBJ2-3; 8 nucleotides agree with TRBD2. The ends lost 6 bases at V and 1 base at J; junction bases unmatched: 1. The CDR3 contains 13 residues. Germline V gene sequence: CDR1 SGHNT, CDR2 YYREEE (reference sequence). The chain's CDR3 is CASTTSGTDTQYF. CDR3 nucleotide sequence: TGTGCCAGCACGACTAGCGGCACAGATACGCAGTATTTT.

Only one count was recorded for this clone. The chain links TRBV19 to TRBJ2-1, with D maybe TRBD1 (6 bases). The CDR3 sequence is 13 residues long. Germline CDR1 and CDR2: LNHDA and SQIVND (reference sequence). V lost 5 bases to trimming and J lost 4 bases, with 9 bases between them. In DNA form, the CDR3 reads TGTGCCAGTAGTCTCGACAGGTACAATGAGCAGTTCTTC. It specifies CASSLDRYNEQFF.

Within the sample, this clone is medium-sized. V is TRBV19 and J is TRBJ1-1; D gene uncertain. The CDR3 is made up of 13 amino acids. V gave up 1 base and J gave up 4 bases, with 7 bases separating them. Germline V gene data show CDR1 as LNHDA and CDR2 as SQIVND (reference sequence). For the CDR3, the DNA is TGTGCCAGTAGTATAGGGGGAGGCACTGAAGCTTTCTTT. It encodes CASSIGGGTEAFF.

The chain carries TRBV5-4 and TRBJ1-2; no reliable D call. Trimming cost V 0 bases and J 2 bases, with 8 bases left between them. Germline V CDR1 and CDR2: SGHNT, YYREEE (reference sequence). CDR3 length equals 14 residues. Here the CDR3 reads CASSLGGENYGYTF. The CDR3 DNA reads TGTGCCAGCAGCTTGGGCGGCGAGAACTATGGCTACACCTTC.

This chain uses TRBV11-2 with TRBJ2-2, with a weak D call TRBD2 (7 bases). CDR3 length: 14 amino acids. Trimming pared 8 bases from V and 3 bases from J, leaving 13 bases between. Per germline, CDR1 SGHAT and CDR2 FQNNGV. CDR3: CASRRGGHTGELFF. DNA for the CDR3: TGTGCCAGCCGAAGGGGGGGCCACACCGGGGAGCTGTTTTTT.

This chain links TRBV19 with TRBJ2-1, with D tentatively TRBD1 (8 bases). Trimming shortened V by 2 bases and J by 9 bases, and 14 bases separated the two germline ends. The CDR3 loop spans 14 amino acids. Germline V CDR1 and CDR2: LNHDA, SQIVND (reference sequence). This CDR3 reads CASSIQAGTGEQFF. The CDR3, as DNA: TGTGCCAGTAGTATACAAGCGGGGACAGGTGAGCAGTTCTTC.

This rearrangement joins TRBV7-3 to TRBJ2-2; 7 bases align to TRBD2. The CDR3 has 14 residues. V was clipped by 6 bases and J by 7 bases; unmatched bases: 8. Germline V CDR1 and CDR2: SGHTA, FQGTGA. The CDR3 DNA sequence: TGTGCCAGCAGAGCTTATAGGGAGGGCGGGGAGCTGTTTTTT. Translated: CASRAYREGGELFF.